This passage covers 30 T cell receptor beta chains from one sample sequenced in a study of cytomegalovirus exposure and HLA in healthy donors. The primer mix had 60 Vbeta and 13 Jbeta primers. Clones were sequenced by immunoSEQ multiplex PCR, and TCRdb holds only the in-frame ones, with some missing. The listing records under 200,000 clones. Material: PBMCs. All receptors derive from a man aged 30 to 39 in good health and CMV-seronegative.

The gene calls are TRBV27 and TRBJ2-7; TRBD2 might be the D (6 bases). V lost 0 bases and J lost 3, with 12 bases in between. The CDR3 extends over 15 amino acids. The germline CDR1 and CDR2 sequences are MNHEY and SMNVEV (reference sequence). The CDR3 sequence is CASSLSVQRVYEQYF. The CDR3 DNA reads TGTGCCAGCAGTTTATCGGTCCAGCGGGTCTACGAGCAGTACTTC.

The J gene is TRBJ2-7, the V gene TRBV4-2, with 7 bases fitting TRBD2. This CDR3 region has 17 residues. Germline trimming cut 3 bases from V and 2 bases from J; bases unmatched to any gene: 13. Germline lookup yields CDR1 LGHNA and CDR2 YNFKEQ. CDR3: CASSHVGSGYGTYEQYF. CDR3 sequence (DNA): TGTGCCAGCAGCCATGTGGGTAGCGGGTACGGCACCTACGAGCAGTACTTC.

The chain joins TRBV19 to TRBJ2-5; D call uncertain. Trimming took 4 bases from V and 2 from J, leaving 8 bases between them. From germline, CDR1 is LNHDA and CDR2 SQIVND (reference sequence). The CDR3 covers 13 residues. CDR3 nucleotide sequence: TGTGCCAGTAGTAATTTCTATCAAGAGACCCAGTACTTC. It yields the protein CASSNFYQETQYF.

The chain links TRBV18 to TRBJ1-6; D unresolved. Trimming cost V 2 bases and J 9 bases, with 20 bases left between them. CDR3 size: 17 residues. Germline CDR1 reads KGHSH; CDR2 reads LQKENI. The CDR3 bases are TGTGCCAGCTCACCAAACCCACCGACACTCCTTACTTCACCCCTCCACTTT. Translating gives CASSPNPPTLLTSPLHF.

The chain links TRBV5-8 to TRBJ2-1, with D possibly matching TRBD2 (5 bases). The CDR3 sequence is 14 residues long. Germline V gives CDR1 SGHTS, CDR2 YDEGEE. Trimming pared 4 bases from V and 6 bases from J, leaving 14 bases between. CDR3 loop: CASSLDGIPNEQFF. The CDR3, as DNA: TGTGCCAGCAGCCTCGACGGGATTCCCAATGAGCAGTTCTTC.

This chain links TRBV7-2 with TRBJ2-6; the D gene is possibly TRBD2 (5 bases). CDR3 length: 16 residues. The germline gives CDR1 SGHTA, CDR2 FQGNSA. V lost 3 bases and J 4 bases, leaving 13 bases between the germline ends. CDR3 in DNA: TGTGCCAGCAGCTTCGGCTCTTCGGGAGGGGCCAACGTCCTGACTTTC. Translated, it gives CASSFGSSGGANVLTF.

The chain is built from TRBV27 and TRBJ1-1, with 11 bases lining up with TRBD1. The CDR3 loop spans 13 amino acids. Germline values: CDR1 MNHEY, CDR2 SMNVEV (reference sequence). The trim removed 2 bases at V and 9 bases at J, leaving 2 bases unmatched. The CDR3 spells CASSLGTGGQAFF. For the CDR3, the DNA is TGTGCCAGCAGTTTAGGGACAGGGGGACAAGCTTTCTTT.

This sequence joins TRBV10-3 and TRBJ2-5, with D possibly matching TRBD1 (7 bases). TRBJ2-7 explains the end of the DNA better; the J call may be wrong. The CDR3 extends over 15 amino acids. Germline values: CDR1 ENHRY, CDR2 SYGVKD. This CDR3 is CAISGGDSESYEQYF. DNA for the CDR3: TGTGCCATCAGTGGGGGGGACAGCGAATCCTACGAGCAGTACTTC.

V usage is TRBV7-8 and J usage is TRBJ2-7; TRBD1 matches at 9 bases. Germline V gene data show CDR1 as SGHVS and CDR2 as FQNEAQ. The V and J ends lost 1 base and 3 bases, in that order; junction bases with no gene match: 7. The CDR3 runs 16 residues. Here the CDR3 DNA reads TGTGCCAGCAGCTTAGTATCGGGGACAGGGCACTACGAGCAGTACTTC. Amino acids: CASSLVSGTGHYEQYF.

This chain connects TRBV7-2 to TRBJ2-5; the D gene is possibly TRBD2 (7 bases). Trimming left V 6 bases short and J 5 bases short, with 19 bases between. There are 15 residues in the CDR3. Germline-derived CDR1 and CDR2 are SGHTA and FQGNSA. Here the CDR3 DNA reads TGTGCCAGCAGACGGGGGGCGGGGCGGAGGGAGACCCAGTACTTC. This codes for CASRRGAGRRETQYF.

V usage is TRBV9 and J usage is TRBJ1-4; D remains unclear. Germline V gene data show CDR1 as SGDLS and CDR2 as YYNGEE. CDR3 length: 15 residues. V lost 2 bases and J 0 bases, leaving 8 bases between the germline ends. Here the CDR3 reads CASSVTGATNEKLFF. CDR3 DNA: TGTGCCAGCAGCGTCACTGGTGCAACTAATGAAAAACTGTTTTTT.

J is TRBJ2-1 and V is TRBV9; 13 positions agree with TRBD2. Germline lookup yields CDR1 SGDLS and CDR2 YYNGEE. V lost 4 bases and J lost 9; bases outside the gene matches: 19. The CDR3 length is 19 residues. CDR3 residues: CASSPGLAGVPGRDTEQFF. Here the CDR3 DNA reads TGTGCCAGCAGCCCTGGACTAGCGGGAGTCCCCGGAAGAGATACTGAGCAGTTCTTC.

V and J are TRBV7-2 and TRBJ1-2, with 8 bases lining up with TRBD1. The CDR3 totals 15 residues. J gave up 2 bases and V 5 bases, and 7 bases lay outside the gene matches. Germline V CDR1 and CDR2: SGHTA, FQGNSA. CDR3 amino acids: CASSLRTGRNYGYTF. CDR3 nucleotides: TGTGCCAGCAGCCTAAGGACAGGGAGGAACTATGGCTACACCTTC.

The gene calls are TRBV9 and TRBJ2-7; D gene ambiguous. Trimming stripped 0 bases from V and 2 bases from J, with 9 bases between. The germline CDR1 and CDR2 sequences are SGDLS and YYNGEE. There are 14 residues in the CDR3. CDR3 sequence reads: CASSVDPTPYEQYF. The CDR3 nucleotides read TGTGCCAGCAGCGTAGACCCTACCCCCTACGAGCAGTACTTC.

The V and J genes are TRBV5-1 and TRBJ1-5; TRBD1 agrees at 9 bases. J lost 4 bases, V lost 3 bases, and 2 bases had no gene match. Germline values: CDR1 SGHRS, CDR2 YFSETQ. The CDR3 length is 14 residues. The CDR3 sequence: CASSSGTGNQPQHF. CDR3 DNA: TGCGCCAGCAGCTCGGGGACAGGGAATCAGCCCCAGCATTTT.

V usage is TRBV5-1 and J usage is TRBJ1-3; 8 bases are a match to TRBD1. Unmatched junction bases numbered 6, after V lost 3 bases and J lost 4 bases. Germline V CDR1 and CDR2: SGHRS, YFSETQ. The CDR3 has 15 amino acids. The CDR3 sequence: CASSSSDREGNTIYF. In DNA, the CDR3 is TGCGCCAGCAGCTCCTCGGACAGGGAGGGAAACACCATATATTTT.

The V call is TRBV28, the J call TRBJ2-1; 7 bases fit TRBD2. Germline CDR1 is MDHEN and CDR2 is SYDVKM. The CDR3 has 15 residues. V shed 10 bases, J shed 6 bases, and the junction held 15 bases outside the gene matches. The CDR3, as DNA: TGTGCCACCGTCGGGGGGTTATCGCCCCCCAATGAGCAGTTCTTC. It translates to CATVGGLSPPNEQFF.

For this clone: Other DNA sequences of this sample code for an identical CDR3. This chain uses TRBV6-5 with TRBJ2-7; D remains unclear. Germline V lookup: CDR1 MNHEY, CDR2 SVGAGI. This CDR3 comprises 11 residues. Deletions cut 4 bases from V and 3 bases from J, with 4 bases between. Written as DNA, the CDR3 is TGTGCCAGCAGTTCCTTCTACGAGCAGTACTTC. It yields the protein CASSSFYEQYF.

The V gene is TRBV9, the J gene TRBJ2-3; 9 bases are a match to TRBD1. The junction had 5 bases not matched to a gene; V was cut back by 0 bases and J by 3 bases. CDR1 SGDLS and CDR2 YYNGEE come from the germline V gene. The CDR3 extends over 16 amino acids. This chain's CDR3 is CASSVGQGGVTDTQYF. The CDR3 bases are TGTGCCAGCAGCGTAGGACAGGGGGGCGTAACAGATACGCAGTATTTT.

The chain has TRBV6-6 and TRBJ1-4; 7 bases are a match to TRBD1. The germline gives CDR1 MNHNY, CDR2 SVGAGI (reference sequence). Unmatched junction bases numbered 7, after V lost 4 bases and J lost 8 bases. This CDR3 has 14 residues. The CDR3 protein is CASSLPPRGEKLFF. The DNA of the CDR3 is TGTGCCAGCAGTTTGCCGCCCAGGGGGGAAAAACTGTTTTTT.

A remark on this clone: In the same sample, other DNA sequences code for this CDR3. This chain connects TRBV7-2 to TRBJ1-5; D uncertain. The V gene's germline CDR1 is SGHTA and CDR2 FQGNSA. The length of the CDR3 is 14 residues. The ends were cut back, 2 bases at V and 4 bases at J, with 9 bases in the middle. CDR3 coding DNA: TGTGCCAGCAGCTTATACAGACATAATCAGCCCCAGCATTTT. Its translation is CASSLYRHNQPQHF.

The chain has TRBV6-5 and TRBJ2-1, with 8 bases that match TRBD1. J lost 4 bases, V lost 5 bases, and 7 bases had no gene match. Germline loops: CDR1 MNHEY, CDR2 SVGAGI. The CDR3 has 15 amino acids. The CDR3 nucleotides read TGTGCCAGCAGTCTCGACAGGGGCCCTTACAATGAGCAGTTCTTC. Translating gives CASSLDRGPYNEQFF.

The chain uses TRBV6-1 and TRBJ2-7; 8 bases are shared with TRBD1. Germline values: CDR1 MNHNS, CDR2 SASEGT. The CDR3 totals 15 residues. With V trimmed by 6 bases and J by 2 bases, 9 bases remained unmatched. CDR3 DNA: TGTGCCAGCAGCGGTCTAGGGACAGGTACCTACGAGCAGTACTTC. It encodes CASSGLGTGTYEQYF.

The V and J genes are TRBV6-1 and TRBJ1-5; D is possibly TRBD1 (5 bases). Germline assignment: CDR1 MNHNS and CDR2 SASEGT. This CDR3 is 13 amino acids long. The V end was cut by 6 bases, the J end by 5 bases, with 11 bases between. CDR3 amino acids: CASSPGLDQPQHF. The CDR3 bases are TGTGCCAGCAGCCCAGGGTTGGATCAGCCCCAGCATTTT.

The chain combines TRBV28 with TRBJ1-1; D is uncertain. V lost 2 bases to trimming and J lost 10 bases, with 8 bases between them. The CDR3 runs 11 residues. Germline loops: CDR1 MDHEN, CDR2 SYDVKM. Here the CDR3 DNA reads TGTGCCAGCAGTTTACAACAGAGAGCTTTCTTT. Amino acid sequence: CASSLQQRAFF.

The chain couples TRBV28 to TRBJ2-7, with a weak D call TRBD2 (7 bases). Germline loops: CDR1 MDHEN, CDR2 SYDVKM. The V gene lost 4 bases and the J gene lost 1 base, with 23 bases spanning the gap. The CDR3 spans 18 residues. Here the CDR3 reads CASSSPNLRGGPSYEQYF. The CDR3 DNA follows: TGTGCCAGCAGTTCCCCAAACCTGAGGGGGGGACCATCCTACGAGCAGTACTTC.

The chain carries TRBV7-9 and TRBJ2-5; the match to TRBD1 covers 7 bases. This CDR3 is built from 12 residues. Per germline, CDR1 SEHNR and CDR2 FQNEAQ (reference sequence). V lost 8 bases and J lost 9; bases outside the gene matches: 9. CDR3 sequence: CASSRDSGAQYF. The DNA of the CDR3 is TGTGCCAGCTCCCGGGACAGTGGAGCCCAGTACTTC.

This rearrangement joins TRBV9 to TRBJ2-1; no firm D call. Germline CDR1 and CDR2: SGDLS and YYNGEE. Between the trimmed V and J ends, which lost 2 bases and 7 bases, there was a span of 13 bases. The CDR3 spans 14 residues. The CDR3 nucleotides are TGTGCCAGCAGCGTCTCCCTCAGCGAGAATGAGCAGTTCTTC. Its translation is CASSVSLSENEQFF.

The chain uses TRBV6-1 and TRBJ2-1, with TRBD1 matching 7 bases. CDR1 is MNHNS and CDR2 is SASEGT in the germline V gene. V was clipped by 4 bases and J by 2 bases; unmatched bases: 11. The CDR3 is made up of 17 amino acids. CDR3 protein: CASSGPTGPKTYNEQFF. As DNA, the CDR3 is TGTGCCAGCAGTGGTCCGACAGGGCCGAAAACCTACAATGAGCAGTTCTTC.

The chain is built from TRBV5-6 and TRBJ2-7; D is uncertain. The CDR3 is 14 residues long. Germline V gene lookup returns CDR1 SGHDT and CDR2 YYEEEE. The V end lost 0 bases, the J end lost 4 bases, and 11 bases lay between the germline ends. The CDR3 sequence: CASSLVQIVYEQYF. DNA for the CDR3: TGTGCCAGCAGCTTGGTACAGATTGTTTACGAGCAGTACTTC.